This passage covers 12 T cell receptor beta chains from one sample sequenced in a study of OX40 agonist ivuxolimab in advanced cancers. Sequenced by immunoSEQ multiplex PCR; TCRdb stores in-frame clones only, minus some. The data show about 37,000 clones, with around 85% seen just once and less than 40% held by the top ten. The sample in question was CD4+ or CD8+ T cells sorted from blood, obtained in a trial of the OX40 agonist ivuxolimab. These receptors originate from an adult with an advanced solid tumor such as melanoma, head and neck, liver or kidney cancer.

This clone was counted a few times. This chain links TRBV6-1 with TRBJ1-5, with D possibly TRBD1 on 5 matching bases. This CDR3 region has 15 residues. CDR1 is MNHNS and CDR2 is SASEGT in the germline V gene. Trimming left V 5 bases short and J 0 bases short, with 11 bases between. CDR3 nucleotides: TGTGCCAGCAGTAGGGGAGGTGATAGCAATCAGCCCCAGCATTTT. This gives the protein CASSRGGDSNQPQHF.

The genes are TRBV5-1 and TRBJ1-2, with D possibly being TRBD1 (6 bases). The CDR3 is 15 residues long. Germline V gives CDR1 SGHRS, CDR2 YFSETQ. Trimming pared 2 bases from V and 6 bases from J, leaving 17 bases between. The CDR3 sequence is CASSFYSGGEDGYTF. The CDR3 nucleotides are TGCGCCAGCAGCTTTTATTCCGGGGGCGAGGATGGCTACACCTTC.

In DNA, the CDR3 is TGCAGCGCCGGAGAAGGGGGAGGACTTGAAGCTTTCTTT. Its translation: CSAGEGGGLEAFF. The chain carries TRBV29-1 and TRBJ1-1; a possible D gene is TRBD1 (6 bases). Germline CDR1 and CDR2: SQVTM and ANQGSEA. The V end was cut by 7 bases, the J end by 7 bases, with 19 bases between. CDR3 length: 13 residues.

The genes are TRBV28 and TRBJ2-1; D not resolved. The ends were cut back, 3 bases at V and 0 bases at J, with 9 bases in the middle. Germline CDR1 reads MDHEN; CDR2 reads SYDVKM. There are 15 residues in the CDR3. CDR3 sequence (DNA): TGTGCCAGCAGTTTGGACCTAAGCTCCTACAATGAGCAGTTCTTC. Encoded protein: CASSLDLSSYNEQFF.

The genes are TRBV11-2 and TRBJ1-4; D gene ambiguous. Germline CDR1 is SGHAT and CDR2 is FQNNGV. The CDR3 totals 11 residues. V dropped 5 bases and J dropped 4 bases, with 2 bases sitting between them. CDR3 sequence: CASSLNEKLFF. The CDR3, as DNA: TGTGCCAGCAGCCTTAATGAAAAACTGTTTTTT.

The chain links TRBV4-2 to TRBJ2-5; 7 nucleotides align to TRBD1. This CDR3 is 14 amino acids long. The germline CDR1 and CDR2 sequences are LGHNA and YNFKEQ. V lost 1 base and J lost 4; bases outside the gene matches: 3. The CDR3 DNA follows: TGTGCCAGCAGCCAAGGACAGGGTGGAGAGACCCAGTACTTC. Translating gives CASSQGQGGETQYF.

The chain recombines TRBV5-1 with TRBJ1-1, with D maybe TRBD1 (6 bases). Per the germline V gene, CDR1 is SGHRS and CDR2 is YFSETQ. The CDR3 sequence is 16 residues long. V was cut by 0 bases and J by 1 base, with 13 bases left in between. The CDR3: CASSLEGGGGNTEAFF. The DNA for the CDR3 is TGCGCCAGCAGCTTGGAGGGGGGCGGAGGGAACACTGAAGCTTTCTTT.

The gene calls are TRBV2 and TRBJ2-5; 7 bases fit TRBD1. With V trimmed by 7 bases and J by 2 bases, 10 bases remained unmatched. Germline CDR1 reads SNHLY; CDR2 reads FYNNEI. The CDR3 extends over 15 amino acids. This chain's CDR3 is CASTKGQAQQETQYF. DNA of the CDR3: TGTGCCAGCACCAAAGGACAGGCCCAACAAGAGACCCAGTACTTC.

This chain uses TRBV18 with TRBJ1-4, with a weak D call TRBD1 (5 bases). With 6 bases removed from V and 8 bases from J, the gap between germline ends came to 19 bases. Germline lookup yields CDR1 KGHSH and CDR2 LQKENI. CDR3 length: 15 residues. The chain's CDR3 is CASSPRRSEGEKLFF. DNA for the CDR3: TGTGCCAGCTCCCCTCGTCGAAGTGAGGGGGAAAAACTGTTTTTT.

This clone was seen once. This chain uses TRBV7-3 with TRBJ2-1; D unresolved. The CDR3 contains 12 residues. CDR1 and CDR2 (germline): SGHTA, FQGTGA. With 5 bases removed from V and 8 bases from J, the gap between germline ends came to 10 bases. CDR3 residues: CASSPPTDEQFF. For the CDR3, the DNA is TGTGCCAGCAGCCCACCCACGGATGAGCAGTTCTTC.

The chain is built from TRBV11-2 and TRBJ2-7; 10 nucleotides match TRBD1. V gave up 3 bases and J gave up 3 bases; unmatched junction bases: 2. CDR1 and CDR2 (germline): SGHAT, FQNNGV. CDR3 length equals 14 residues. As DNA, the CDR3 is TGTGCCAGCAGCTTGTGGACAGGGGGCTACGAGCAGTACTTC. Translating it yields CASSLWTGGYEQYF.

This clone appeared a single time. V usage is TRBV30 and J usage is TRBJ2-5; 11 positions agree with TRBD2. This CDR3 spans 16 amino acids. The germline gives CDR1 GTSNPN, CDR2 SVGIG (reference sequence). The junction had 8 bases not matched to a gene; V was cut back by 0 bases and J by 5 bases. The chain's CDR3 is CAWSVQLAGVSETQYF. Here the CDR3 DNA reads TGTGCCTGGAGTGTACAACTAGCGGGAGTTTCGGAGACCCAGTACTTC.